This T cell receptor beta chain was captured in a study of cytomegalovirus exposure and HLA in healthy donors. Primers: 60 Vbeta forward and 13 Jbeta reverse. The assay was immunoSEQ multiplex PCR, and TCRdb's table has in-frame clones only and misses some. This listing includes roughly 120,000 clones. Study outcomes and limitations: Per a prior analysis, the majority of TCR beta V segments were productive roughly 87% or roughly 30% of the time.

Remarks on this clone: Its cognate antigen is unknown.

Sequencing input: PBMCs. This clonotype was obtained from a man aged 25 to 40 in good health and CMV-seronegative.

The CDR3 is CASSLAGGGGLETQYF. CDR3 nucleotide sequence: TGCGCCAGCAGCTTGGCCGGAGGGGGCGGACTAGAGACCCAGTACTTC. The chain has TRBV5-1 and TRBJ2-5, with D possibly being TRBD1 (7 bases). V lost 0 bases and J lost 4, with 16 bases in between. The CDR3 loop spans 16 amino acids. Germline CDR1 and CDR2: SGHRS and YFSETQ.